The present entry profiles one T cell receptor (beta chain) with its context. The CDR3 length is 13 residues. Looked up from germline, CDR1 is LGHNA and CDR2 is YSLEER. The V and J ends lost 4 bases and 4 bases respectively, with 8 bases between them. PCR amplification relied on 60 Vbeta primers (plus 13 Jbeta primers). Clones were read by immunoSEQ multiplex PCR, and TCRdb kept only the in-frame ones, dropping some. Of roughly 220,000 clones listed, 70% are singletons. This entry comes from a study of cytomegalovirus exposure and HLA in healthy donors. The clonotype comes from a man in his forties in good health and CMV-seropositive. The gene calls are TRBV4-3 and TRBJ1-3; no clear D gene. The sample taken for sequencing was PBMCs. The CDR3: CASSRAEGNTIYF. In DNA form, the CDR3 reads TGCGCCAGCAGCCGGGCAGAAGGAAACACCATATATTTT.